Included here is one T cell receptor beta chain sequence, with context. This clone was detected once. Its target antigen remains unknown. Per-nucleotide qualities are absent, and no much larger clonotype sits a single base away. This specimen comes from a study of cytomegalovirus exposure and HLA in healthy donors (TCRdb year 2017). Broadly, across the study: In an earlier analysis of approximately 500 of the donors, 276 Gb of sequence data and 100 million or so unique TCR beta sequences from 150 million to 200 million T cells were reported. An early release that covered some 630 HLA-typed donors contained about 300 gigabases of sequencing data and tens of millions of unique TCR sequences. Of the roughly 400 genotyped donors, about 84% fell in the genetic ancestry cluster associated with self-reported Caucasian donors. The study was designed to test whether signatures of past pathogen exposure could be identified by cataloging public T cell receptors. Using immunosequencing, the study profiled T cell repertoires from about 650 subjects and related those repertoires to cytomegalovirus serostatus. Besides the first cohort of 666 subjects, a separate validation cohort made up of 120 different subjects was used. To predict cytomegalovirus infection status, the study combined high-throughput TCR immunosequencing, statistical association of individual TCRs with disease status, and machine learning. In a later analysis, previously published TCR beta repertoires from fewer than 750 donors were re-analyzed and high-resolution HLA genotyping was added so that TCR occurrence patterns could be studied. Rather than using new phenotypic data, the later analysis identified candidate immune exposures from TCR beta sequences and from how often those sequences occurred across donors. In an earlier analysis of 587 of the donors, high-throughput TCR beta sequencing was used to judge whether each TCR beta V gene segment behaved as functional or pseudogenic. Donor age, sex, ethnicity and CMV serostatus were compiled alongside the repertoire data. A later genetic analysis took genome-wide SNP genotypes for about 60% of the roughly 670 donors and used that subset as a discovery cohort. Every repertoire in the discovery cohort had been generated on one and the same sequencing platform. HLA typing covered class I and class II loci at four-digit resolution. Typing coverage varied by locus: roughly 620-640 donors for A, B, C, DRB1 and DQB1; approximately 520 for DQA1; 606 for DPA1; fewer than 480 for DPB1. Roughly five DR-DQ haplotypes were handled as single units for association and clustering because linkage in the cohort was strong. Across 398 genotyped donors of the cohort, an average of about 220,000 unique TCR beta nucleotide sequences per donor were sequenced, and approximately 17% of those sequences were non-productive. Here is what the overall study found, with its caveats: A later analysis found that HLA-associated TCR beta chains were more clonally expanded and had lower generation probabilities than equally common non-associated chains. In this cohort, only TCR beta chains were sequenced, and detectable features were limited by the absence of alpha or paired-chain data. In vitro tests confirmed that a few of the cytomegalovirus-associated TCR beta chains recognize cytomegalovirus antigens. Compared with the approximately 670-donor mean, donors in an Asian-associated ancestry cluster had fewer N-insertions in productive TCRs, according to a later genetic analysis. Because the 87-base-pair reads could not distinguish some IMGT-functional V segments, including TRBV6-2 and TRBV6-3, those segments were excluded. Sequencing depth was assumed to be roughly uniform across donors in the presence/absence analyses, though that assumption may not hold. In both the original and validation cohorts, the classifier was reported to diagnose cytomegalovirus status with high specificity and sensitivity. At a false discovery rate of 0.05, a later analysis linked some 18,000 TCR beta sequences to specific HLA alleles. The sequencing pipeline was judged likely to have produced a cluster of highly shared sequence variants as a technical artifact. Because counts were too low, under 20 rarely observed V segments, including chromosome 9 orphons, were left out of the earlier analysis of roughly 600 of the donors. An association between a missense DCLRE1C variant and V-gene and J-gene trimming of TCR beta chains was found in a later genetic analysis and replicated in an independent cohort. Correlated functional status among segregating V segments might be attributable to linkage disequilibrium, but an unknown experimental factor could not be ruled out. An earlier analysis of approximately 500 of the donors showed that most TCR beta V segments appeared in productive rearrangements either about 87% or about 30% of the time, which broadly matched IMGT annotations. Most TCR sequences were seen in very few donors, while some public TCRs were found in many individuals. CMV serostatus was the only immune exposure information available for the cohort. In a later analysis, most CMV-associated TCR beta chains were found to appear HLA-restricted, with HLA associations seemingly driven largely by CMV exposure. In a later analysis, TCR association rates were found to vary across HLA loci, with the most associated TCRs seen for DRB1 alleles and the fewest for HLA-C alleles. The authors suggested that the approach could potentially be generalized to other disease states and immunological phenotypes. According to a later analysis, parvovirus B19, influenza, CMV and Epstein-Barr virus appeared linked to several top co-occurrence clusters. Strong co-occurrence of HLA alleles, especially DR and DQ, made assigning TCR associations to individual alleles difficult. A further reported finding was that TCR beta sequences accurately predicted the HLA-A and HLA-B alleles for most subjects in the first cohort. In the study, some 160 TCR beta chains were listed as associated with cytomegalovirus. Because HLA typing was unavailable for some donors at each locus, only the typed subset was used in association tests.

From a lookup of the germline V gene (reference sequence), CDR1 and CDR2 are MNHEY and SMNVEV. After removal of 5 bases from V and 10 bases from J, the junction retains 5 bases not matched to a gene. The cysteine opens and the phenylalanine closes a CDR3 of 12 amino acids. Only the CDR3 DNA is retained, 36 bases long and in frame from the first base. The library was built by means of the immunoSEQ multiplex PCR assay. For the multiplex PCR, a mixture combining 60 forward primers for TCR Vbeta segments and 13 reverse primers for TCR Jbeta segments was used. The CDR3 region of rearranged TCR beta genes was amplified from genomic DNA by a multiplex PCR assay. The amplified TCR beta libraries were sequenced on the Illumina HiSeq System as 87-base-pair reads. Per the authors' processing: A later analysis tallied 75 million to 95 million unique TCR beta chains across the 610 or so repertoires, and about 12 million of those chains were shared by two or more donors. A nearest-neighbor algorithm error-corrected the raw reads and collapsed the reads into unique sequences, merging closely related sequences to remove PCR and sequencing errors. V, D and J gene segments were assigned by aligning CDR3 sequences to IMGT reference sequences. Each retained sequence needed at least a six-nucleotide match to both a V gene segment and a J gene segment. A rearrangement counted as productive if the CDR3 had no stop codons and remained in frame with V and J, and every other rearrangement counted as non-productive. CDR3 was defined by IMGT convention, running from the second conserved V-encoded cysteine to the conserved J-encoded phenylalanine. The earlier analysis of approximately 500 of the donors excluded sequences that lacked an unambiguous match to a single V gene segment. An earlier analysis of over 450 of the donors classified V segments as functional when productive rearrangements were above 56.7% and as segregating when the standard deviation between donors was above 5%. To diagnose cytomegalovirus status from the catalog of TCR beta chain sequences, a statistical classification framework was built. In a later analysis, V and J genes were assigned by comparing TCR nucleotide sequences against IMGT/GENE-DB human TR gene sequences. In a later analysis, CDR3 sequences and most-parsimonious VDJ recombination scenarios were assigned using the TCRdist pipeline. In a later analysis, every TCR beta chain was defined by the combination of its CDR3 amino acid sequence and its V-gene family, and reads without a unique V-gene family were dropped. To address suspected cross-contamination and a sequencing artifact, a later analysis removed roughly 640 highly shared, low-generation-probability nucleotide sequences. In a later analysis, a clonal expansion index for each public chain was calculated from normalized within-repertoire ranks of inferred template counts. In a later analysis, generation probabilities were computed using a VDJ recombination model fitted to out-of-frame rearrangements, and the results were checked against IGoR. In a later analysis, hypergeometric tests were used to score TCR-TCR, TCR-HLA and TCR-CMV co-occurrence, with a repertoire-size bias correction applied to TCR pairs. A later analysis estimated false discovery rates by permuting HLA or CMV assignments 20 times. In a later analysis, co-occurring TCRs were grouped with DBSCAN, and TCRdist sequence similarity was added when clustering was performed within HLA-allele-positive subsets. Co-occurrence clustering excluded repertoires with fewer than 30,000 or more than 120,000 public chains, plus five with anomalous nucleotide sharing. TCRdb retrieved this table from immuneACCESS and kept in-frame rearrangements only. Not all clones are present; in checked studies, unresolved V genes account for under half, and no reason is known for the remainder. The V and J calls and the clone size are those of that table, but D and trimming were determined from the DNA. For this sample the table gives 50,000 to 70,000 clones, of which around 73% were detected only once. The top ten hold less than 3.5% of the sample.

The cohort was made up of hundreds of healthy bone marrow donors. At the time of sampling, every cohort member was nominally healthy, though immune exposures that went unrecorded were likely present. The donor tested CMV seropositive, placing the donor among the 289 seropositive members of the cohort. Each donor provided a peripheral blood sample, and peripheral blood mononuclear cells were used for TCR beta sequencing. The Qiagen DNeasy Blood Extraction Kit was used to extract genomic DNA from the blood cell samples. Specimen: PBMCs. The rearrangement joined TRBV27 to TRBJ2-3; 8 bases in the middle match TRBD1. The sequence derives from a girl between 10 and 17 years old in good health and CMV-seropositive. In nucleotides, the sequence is TGTGCCAGCAGTGTCCAGGGGGCGCCGCAGTATTTT. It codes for CASSVQGAPQYF.